This T cell receptor (beta chain) was recorded in a study of radiation and T cells in renal cell carcinoma. The repertoire was sequenced with immunoSEQ multiplex PCR; TCRdb's copy has only in-frame clones and lacks some. This table has 150,000 to 160,000 clones, roughly 89% appearing once. Study outcomes and limitations: Pretreatment tumor biopsies were lacking, so baseline clonotypes are unknown. From baseline, blood top tumor clonotypes peaked at 2 weeks post-radiation.

The CDR3 is 14 amino acids. Per the germline V gene, CDR1 is SGHAT and CDR2 is FQDESV (reference sequence). With 6 bases removed from V and 5 bases from J, the gap between germline ends came to 16 bases. Time point: blood 2 weeks post-SBRT. Treatment in this sample: 15 Gy SBRT to primary tumor, nephrectomy 4 weeks later. On this clone: The antigen remains undetermined.

This sample comprised blood, obtained from a patient whose treatment included radiotherapy and nephrectomy. The sequence was obtained from a woman aged 50 to 60 with renal cell carcinoma. V gene TRBV11-1 combines with J gene TRBJ2-5; D unresolved. CDR3 coding DNA: TGTGCCAGCAGTCCAGTCCAGGATCGGGAGACCCAGTACTTC. As protein: CASSPVQDRETQYF.